This T cell receptor (beta chain) was identified during a study of blood T cell repertoires in COVID-19. At the level of the study: Sites in the United States, Italy and Spain provided acute and convalescent COVID-19 samples. PBMCs, B-cell-depleted T cells, or T cells were the source of the cDNA or gDNA that made up the material.

Study processing details: Amplification of reference gene primers was used by the study to estimate nucleated cell counts. The assay was immunoSEQ multiplex PCR, and TCRdb's table has in-frame clones only and misses some. The DNA gave D and trimming, while V, J and clone size come from that table. The sample consists of approximately 170,000 clones, approximately 82% of them appearing once. Trimming stripped 6 bases from V and 8 bases from J, with 10 bases between. Germline V CDR1 and CDR2: MNHEY, SMNVEV (reference sequence). The CDR3 has 12 residues. This receptor was obtained from an older man who had recovered from COVID-19. V and J are TRBV27 and TRBJ2-2, with D perhaps TRBD2 (5 bases). Sample: peripheral blood. The CDR3 loop reads CASRPGRGELFF. The CDR3 nucleotides are TGTGCCAGCAGACCGGGAAGAGGGGAGCTGTTTTTT.